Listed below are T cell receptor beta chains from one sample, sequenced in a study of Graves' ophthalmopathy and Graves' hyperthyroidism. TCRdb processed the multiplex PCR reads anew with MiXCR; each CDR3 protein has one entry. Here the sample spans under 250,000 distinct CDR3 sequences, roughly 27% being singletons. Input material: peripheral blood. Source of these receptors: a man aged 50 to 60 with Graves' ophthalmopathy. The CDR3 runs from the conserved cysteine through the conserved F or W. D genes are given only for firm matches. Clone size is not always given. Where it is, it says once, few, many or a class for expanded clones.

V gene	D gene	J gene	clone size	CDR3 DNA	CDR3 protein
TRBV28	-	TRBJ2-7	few	TGTGCCAGCAGTCCAACATTAAGCTCCTACGAGCAGTACTTC	CASSPTLSSYEQYF
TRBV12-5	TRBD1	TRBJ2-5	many	TGTGCTAGTGGTTCAGGGGGCGCGGGGGAGACCCAGTACTTC	CASGSGGAGETQYF
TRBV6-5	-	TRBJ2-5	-	TGTGCCAGCAGTTACTCAATAGCCAGGGTGGAAGAGACCCAGTACTTC	CASSYSIARVEETQYF
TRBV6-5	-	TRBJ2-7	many	TGTGCCAGCAGCGTAGGCGTGGGTTTCTCCTACGAGCAGTACTTC	CASSVGVGFSYEQYF
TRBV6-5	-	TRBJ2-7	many	TGTGCCAGCAGTTACTCGCAGGGCTACGAGCAGTACTTC	CASSYSQGYEQYF
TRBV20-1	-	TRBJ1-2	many	TGCAGTGCATATCGGGGGGGTCCCTATGGCTACACCTTC	CSAYRGGPYGYTF
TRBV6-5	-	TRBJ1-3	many	TGTGCCAGCAGTTATGGGGGGAAAGGAAACACCATATATTTT	CASSYGGKGNTIYF
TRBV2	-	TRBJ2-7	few	TGTGCCAGCAGTGTAGGAGCGGGTGAGCAGTACTTC	CASSVGAGEQYF
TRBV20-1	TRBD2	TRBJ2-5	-	TGCAGTGCTACGGGAGGGCTCCAAGAGACCCAGTACTTC	CSATGGLQETQYF
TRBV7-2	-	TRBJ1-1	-	TGTGCCAGCAGCCCAGGAGGGCGCGTGAACACTGAAGCTTTCTTT	CASSPGGRVNTEAFF
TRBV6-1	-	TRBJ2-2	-	TGTGCCAGCACCACGCGGACGAACACCGGGGAGCTGTTTTTT	CASTTRTNTGELFF
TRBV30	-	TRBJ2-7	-	TGTGCCTGGTCGTACCTCGCCAACTACGAGCAGTACTTC	CAWSYLANYEQYF
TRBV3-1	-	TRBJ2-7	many	TGTGCCAGCAGCCCCGGGTCCACCTACGAGCAGTACTTC	CASSPGSTYEQYF
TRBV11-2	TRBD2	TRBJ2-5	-	TGTGCCAGCAGCACTAGCGGGAATAAAGAGACCCAGTACTTC	CASSTSGNKETQYF
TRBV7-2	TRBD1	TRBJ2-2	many	TGTGCCAGCAGCGGAACAGGGGGCCCCGGGGAGCTGTTTTTT	CASSGTGGPGELFF
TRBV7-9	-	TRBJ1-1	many	TGTGCCAGCAGCTCACAGGAGAACACTGAAGCTTTCTTT	CASSSQENTEAFF
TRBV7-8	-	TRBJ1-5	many	TGTGCCAGCAGCCCCATCCGCGTCCCGATTGGCAATCAGCCCCAGCATTTT	CASSPIRVPIGNQPQHF
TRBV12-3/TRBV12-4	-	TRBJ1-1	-	TGTGCCAGCAGTTTATTGCAGGGGTATGAAGCTTTCTTT	CASSLLQGYEAFF
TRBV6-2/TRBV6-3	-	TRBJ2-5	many	TGTGCCAGCAGTCCCAGCCGGGGCACACAAGAGACCCAGTACTTC	CASSPSRGTQETQYF
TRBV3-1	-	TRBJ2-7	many	TGTGCCAGCAGCCAAGTGTTTGGAGACGAGCAGTACTTC	CASSQVFGDEQYF
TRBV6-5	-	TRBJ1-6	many	TGTGCCAGCAGTTCGGGGACAAATAATTCACCCCTCCACTTT	CASSSGTNNSPLHF
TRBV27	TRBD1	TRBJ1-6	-	TGTGCCAGCAGTCGAGCCGGGACAGGGCGGGATTCACCCCTCCACTTT	CASSRAGTGRDSPLHF
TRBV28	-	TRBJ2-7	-	TGTGCCAGCAGTTTGGGGGGGCGCATCTACGAGCAGTACTTC	CASSLGGRIYEQYF
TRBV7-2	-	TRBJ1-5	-	TGTGCCAGCAGCTTAGGGGGGGACATCTCACAGCCCCAGCATTTT	CASSLGGDISQPQHF
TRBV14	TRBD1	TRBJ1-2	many	TGTGCCAGCAGCCAAGAATTTGGGACAGGGTTTAACTATGGCTACACCTTC	CASSQEFGTGFNYGYTF
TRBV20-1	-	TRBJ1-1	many	TGCAGTGCTAACGCGGTTTGGGAAGTCACTGAAGCTTTCTTT	CSANAVWEVTEAFF
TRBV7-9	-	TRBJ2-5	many	TGTGCCAGCAGCTTAGCATCAGGGAGAGAGACCCAGTACTTC	CASSLASGRETQYF
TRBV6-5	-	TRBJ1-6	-	TGTGCCAGCAGTTACGACGGAGACTCCTATAATTCACCCCTCCACTTT	CASSYDGDSYNSPLHF
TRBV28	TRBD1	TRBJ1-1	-	TGTGCCAGCGCCCAGGGGGGGTCCACTGAAGCTTTCTTT	CASAQGGSTEAFF
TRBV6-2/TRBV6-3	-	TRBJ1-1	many	TGTGCCAGCAGAATCCCACGGGGGGCTGGCGAGAACACTGAAGCTTTCTTT	CASRIPRGAGENTEAFF
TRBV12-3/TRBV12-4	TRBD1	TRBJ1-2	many	TGTGCCAGCAGCTCACAGGGGGGCTTTAACTATGGCTGCACCTTC	CASSSQGGFNYGCTF
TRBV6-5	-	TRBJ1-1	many	TGTGCCAGCAGCTCCCCATCTGAAGCTTTCTTT	CASSSPSEAFF
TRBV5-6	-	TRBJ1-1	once	TGTGCCAGCAGCCAGCCAGACACTGAAGCTTTCTTT	CASSQPDTEAFF
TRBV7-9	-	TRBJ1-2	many	TGTGCCAGCAGCGCGCTAGGACAGTCAAACTATGGCTACACCTTC	CASSALGQSNYGYTF
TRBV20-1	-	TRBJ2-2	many	TGCAGTGCTAGAGATGGGGGTACGAACACCGGGGAGCTGTTTTTT	CSARDGGTNTGELFF
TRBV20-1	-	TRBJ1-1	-	TGCAGTGCTAGAGGGGTTGAGAACACTGAAGCTTTCTTT	CSARGVENTEAFF
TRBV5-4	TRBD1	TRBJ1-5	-	TGTGCCAGCAGCTGGGGGAGAACAGGGGGCATGAGTAATCAGCCCCAGCATTTT	CASSWGRTGGMSNQPQHF
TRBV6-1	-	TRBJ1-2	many	TGTGCCAGCAGCCAGGGTAGTGGCTACACCTTC	CASSQGSGYTF
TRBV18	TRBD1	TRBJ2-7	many	TGTGCCAGCTCAACGACAGGGGGCTCATACGAGCAGTACTTC	CASSTTGGSYEQYF
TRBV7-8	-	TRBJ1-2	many	TGTGCCAGCAGCACGCAGGGGCGGGACTATGGCTACACCTTC	CASSTQGRDYGYTF
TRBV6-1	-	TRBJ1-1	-	TGTGCCAGCAGTGAAATCCAGGGGAACACTGAAGCTTTCTTT	CASSEIQGNTEAFF
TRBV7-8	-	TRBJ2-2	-	TGTGCCAGCAGCCTGAGTGGGCAGGAGCTGTTTTTT	CASSLSGQELFF
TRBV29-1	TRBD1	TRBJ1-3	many	TGCAGCGTTGAAAGGCGGACAGGGGCTGGAAACACCATATATTTT	CSVERRTGAGNTIYF
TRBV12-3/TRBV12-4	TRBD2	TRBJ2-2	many	TGTGCCAGCAGCTTCAGCGGGAGGGGGACCGGGGAGCTGTTTTTT	CASSFSGRGTGELFF
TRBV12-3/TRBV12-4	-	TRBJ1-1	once	TGTGCCAGCAGTTTGAAAGCACCAATGAACACTGAAGCTTTCTTT	CASSLKAPMNTEAFF
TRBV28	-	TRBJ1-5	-	TGTGCCAGCAGTTTAGGTGGAAATAGCAATCAGCCCCAGCATTTT	CASSLGGNSNQPQHF
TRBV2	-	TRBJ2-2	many	TGTGCCAGCAGTGGGACGAGCCCGAACACCGGGGAGCTGTTTTTT	CASSGTSPNTGELFF
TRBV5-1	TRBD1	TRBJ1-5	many	TGCGCCAGCAGCTGGGACAGCCCTAATCAGCCCCAGCATTTT	CASSWDSPNQPQHF
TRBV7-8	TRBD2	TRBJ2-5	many	TGTGCCAGCAGCTTCGGGACTAGCGGGGCCCCGTACTTC	CASSFGTSGAPYF